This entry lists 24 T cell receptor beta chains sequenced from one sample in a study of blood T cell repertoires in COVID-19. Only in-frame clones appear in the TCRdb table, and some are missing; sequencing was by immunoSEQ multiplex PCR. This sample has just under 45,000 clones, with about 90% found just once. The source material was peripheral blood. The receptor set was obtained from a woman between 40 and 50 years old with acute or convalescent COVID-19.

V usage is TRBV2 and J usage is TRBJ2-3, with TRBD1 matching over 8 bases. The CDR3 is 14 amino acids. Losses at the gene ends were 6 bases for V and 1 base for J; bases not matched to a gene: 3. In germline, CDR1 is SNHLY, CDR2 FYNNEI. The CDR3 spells CASSPDRGTDTQYF. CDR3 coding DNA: TGTGCCAGCAGCCCGGACAGGGGCACAGATACGCAGTATTTT.

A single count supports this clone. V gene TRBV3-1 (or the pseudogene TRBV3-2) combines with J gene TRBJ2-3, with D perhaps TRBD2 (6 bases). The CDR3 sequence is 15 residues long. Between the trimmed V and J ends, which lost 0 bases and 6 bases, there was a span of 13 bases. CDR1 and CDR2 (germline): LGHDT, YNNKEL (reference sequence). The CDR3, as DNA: TGTGCCAGCAGCCAAGACGCGGGGAGTATGGATACGCAGTATTTT. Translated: CASSQDAGSMDTQYF.

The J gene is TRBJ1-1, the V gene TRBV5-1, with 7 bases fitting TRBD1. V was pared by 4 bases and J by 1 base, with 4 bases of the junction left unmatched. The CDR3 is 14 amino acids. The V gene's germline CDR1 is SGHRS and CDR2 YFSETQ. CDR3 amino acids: CASSIPGGNTEAFF. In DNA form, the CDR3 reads TGCGCCAGCAGCATCCCAGGGGGGAACACTGAAGCTTTCTTT.

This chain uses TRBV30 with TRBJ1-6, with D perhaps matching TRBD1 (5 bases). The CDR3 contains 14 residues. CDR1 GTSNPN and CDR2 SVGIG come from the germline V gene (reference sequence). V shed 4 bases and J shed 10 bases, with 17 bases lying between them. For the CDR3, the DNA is TGTGCCTGGACCTCGGGGGGGGGTAGCTCACCCCTCCACTTT. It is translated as CAWTSGGGSSPLHF.

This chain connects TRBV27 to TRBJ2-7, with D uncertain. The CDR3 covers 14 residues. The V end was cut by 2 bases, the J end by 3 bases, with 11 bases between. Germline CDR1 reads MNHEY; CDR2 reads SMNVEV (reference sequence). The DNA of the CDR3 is TGTGCCAGCAGTTTAGGGCCAGGTCACTACGAGCAGTACTTC. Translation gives CASSLGPGHYEQYF.

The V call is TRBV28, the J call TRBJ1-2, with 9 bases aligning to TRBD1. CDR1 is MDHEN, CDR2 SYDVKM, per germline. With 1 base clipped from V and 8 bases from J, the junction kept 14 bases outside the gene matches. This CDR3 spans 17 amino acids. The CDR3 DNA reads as TGTGCCAGCAGTTTATTCCCCCCTCTGACAGGGGGTTTGGGCTACACCTTC. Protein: CASSLFPPLTGGLGYTF.

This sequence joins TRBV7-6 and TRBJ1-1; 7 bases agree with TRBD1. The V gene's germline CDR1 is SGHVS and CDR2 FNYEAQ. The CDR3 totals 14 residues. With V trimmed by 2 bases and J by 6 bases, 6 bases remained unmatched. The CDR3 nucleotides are TGTGCCAGCAGCTTAAACAGGGGAGTCTCTGAAGCTTTCTTT. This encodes CASSLNRGVSEAFF.

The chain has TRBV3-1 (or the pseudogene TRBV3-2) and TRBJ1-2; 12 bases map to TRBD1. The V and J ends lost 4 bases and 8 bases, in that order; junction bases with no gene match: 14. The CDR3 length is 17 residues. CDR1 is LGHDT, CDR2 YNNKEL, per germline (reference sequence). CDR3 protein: CASSPGTGGALWTGYTF. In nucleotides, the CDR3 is TGTGCCAGCAGCCCGGGGACAGGGGGCGCGTTATGGACCGGCTACACCTTC.

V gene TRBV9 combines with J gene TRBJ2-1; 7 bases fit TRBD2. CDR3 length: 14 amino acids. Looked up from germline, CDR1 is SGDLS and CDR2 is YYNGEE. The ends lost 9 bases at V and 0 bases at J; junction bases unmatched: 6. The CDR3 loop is CATQAGSSYNEQFF. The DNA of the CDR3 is TGTGCCACCCAAGCGGGGAGCTCCTACAATGAGCAGTTCTTC.

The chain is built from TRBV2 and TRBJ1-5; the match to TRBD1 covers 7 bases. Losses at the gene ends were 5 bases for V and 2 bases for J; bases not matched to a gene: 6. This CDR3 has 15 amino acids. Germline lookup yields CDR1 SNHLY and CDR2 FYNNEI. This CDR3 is CASSSYDRGNQPQHF. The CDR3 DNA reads TGTGCCAGCAGTTCCTATGACAGGGGCAATCAGCCCCAGCATTTT.

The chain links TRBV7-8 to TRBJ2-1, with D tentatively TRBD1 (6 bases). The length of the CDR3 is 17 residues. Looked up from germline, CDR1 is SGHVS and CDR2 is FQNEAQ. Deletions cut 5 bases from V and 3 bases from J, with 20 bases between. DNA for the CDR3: TGTGCCAGCAGCCCTTCCTATAAGGGGGTTAACTACAATGAGCAGTTCTTC. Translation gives CASSPSYKGVNYNEQFF.

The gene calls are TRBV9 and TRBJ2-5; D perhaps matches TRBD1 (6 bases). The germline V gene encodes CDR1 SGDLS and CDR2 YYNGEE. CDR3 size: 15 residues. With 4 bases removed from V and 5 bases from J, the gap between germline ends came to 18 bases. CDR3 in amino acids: CASSPQTGIGETQYF. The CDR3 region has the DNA TGTGCCAGCAGCCCCCAAACAGGGATTGGGGAGACCCAGTACTTC.

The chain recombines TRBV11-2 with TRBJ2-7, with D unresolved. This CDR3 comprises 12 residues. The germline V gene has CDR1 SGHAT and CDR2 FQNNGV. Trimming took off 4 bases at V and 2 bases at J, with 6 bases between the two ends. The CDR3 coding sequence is TGTGCCAGCAGCTCTACAGCCTACGAGCAGTACTTC. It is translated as CASSSTAYEQYF.

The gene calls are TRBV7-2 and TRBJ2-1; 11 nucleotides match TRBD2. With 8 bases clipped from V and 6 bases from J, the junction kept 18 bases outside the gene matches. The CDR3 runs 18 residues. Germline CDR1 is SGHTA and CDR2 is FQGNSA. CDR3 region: CASSLLPGTSGRGNEQFF. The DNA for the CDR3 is TGTGCCAGCTCCTTACTCCCCGGGACTAGCGGCCGAGGCAATGAGCAGTTCTTC.

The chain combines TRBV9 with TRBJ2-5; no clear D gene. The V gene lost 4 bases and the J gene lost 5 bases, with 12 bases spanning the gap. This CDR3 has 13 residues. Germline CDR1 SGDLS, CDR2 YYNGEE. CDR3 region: CASSPLLVETQYF. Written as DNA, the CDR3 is TGTGCCAGCAGCCCGCTTTTAGTGGAGACCCAGTACTTC.

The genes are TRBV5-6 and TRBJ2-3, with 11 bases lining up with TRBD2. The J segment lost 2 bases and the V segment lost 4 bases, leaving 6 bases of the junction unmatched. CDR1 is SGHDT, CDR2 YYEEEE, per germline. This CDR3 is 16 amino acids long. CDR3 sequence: CASSPGTSGFTDTQYF. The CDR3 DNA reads TGTGCCAGCAGCCCAGGGACTAGCGGATTCACAGATACGCAGTATTTT. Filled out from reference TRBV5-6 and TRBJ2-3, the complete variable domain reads DAGVTQSPTHLIKTRGQQVTLRCSPKSGHDTVSWYQQALGQGPQFIFQYYEEEERQRGNFPDRFSGHQFPNYSSELNVNALLLGDSALYLCASSPGTSGFTDTQYFGPGTRLTVL.

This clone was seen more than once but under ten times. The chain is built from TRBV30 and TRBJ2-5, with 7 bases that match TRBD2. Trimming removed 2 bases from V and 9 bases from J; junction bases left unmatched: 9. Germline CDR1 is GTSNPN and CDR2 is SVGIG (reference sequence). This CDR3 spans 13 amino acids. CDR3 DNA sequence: TGTGCCTGGAGTACCTCGACTAGCCGGGCCCAGTACTTC. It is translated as CAWSTSTSRAQYF.

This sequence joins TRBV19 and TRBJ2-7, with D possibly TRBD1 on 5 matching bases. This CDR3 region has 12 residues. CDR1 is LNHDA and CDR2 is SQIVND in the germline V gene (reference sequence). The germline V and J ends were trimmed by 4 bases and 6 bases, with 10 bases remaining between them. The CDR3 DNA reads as TGTGCCAGTAGTAACAGGAGCAGCGAGCAGTACTTC. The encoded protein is CASSNRSSEQYF.

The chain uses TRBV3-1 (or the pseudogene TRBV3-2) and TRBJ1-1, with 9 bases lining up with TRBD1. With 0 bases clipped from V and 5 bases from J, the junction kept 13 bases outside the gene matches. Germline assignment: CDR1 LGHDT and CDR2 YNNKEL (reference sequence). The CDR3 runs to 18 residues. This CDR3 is CASSQDSKWTGEGTEAFF. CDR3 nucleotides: TGTGCCAGCAGCCAAGATAGTAAATGGACAGGGGAGGGGACTGAAGCTTTCTTT.

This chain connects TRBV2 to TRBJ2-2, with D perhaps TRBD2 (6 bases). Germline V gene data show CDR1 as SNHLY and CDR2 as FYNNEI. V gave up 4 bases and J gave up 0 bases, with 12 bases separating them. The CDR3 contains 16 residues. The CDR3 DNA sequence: TGTGCCAGCAGTGCCGAGGGGACTTCGAACACCGGGGAGCTGTTTTTT. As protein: CASSAEGTSNTGELFF.

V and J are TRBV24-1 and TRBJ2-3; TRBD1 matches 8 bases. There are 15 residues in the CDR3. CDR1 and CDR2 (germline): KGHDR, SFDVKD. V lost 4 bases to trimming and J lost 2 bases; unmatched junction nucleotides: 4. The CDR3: CATSEAGGYTDTQYF. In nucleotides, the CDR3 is TGTGCCACCAGTGAGGCAGGGGGCTACACAGATACGCAGTATTTT.

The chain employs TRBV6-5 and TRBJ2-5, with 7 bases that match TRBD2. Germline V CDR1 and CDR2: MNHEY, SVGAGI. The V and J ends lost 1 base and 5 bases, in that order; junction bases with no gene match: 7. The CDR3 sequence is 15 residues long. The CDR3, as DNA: TGTGCCAGCAGTTACTTGCCTGGGGGGGTGGAGACCCAGTACTTC. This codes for CASSYLPGGVETQYF.

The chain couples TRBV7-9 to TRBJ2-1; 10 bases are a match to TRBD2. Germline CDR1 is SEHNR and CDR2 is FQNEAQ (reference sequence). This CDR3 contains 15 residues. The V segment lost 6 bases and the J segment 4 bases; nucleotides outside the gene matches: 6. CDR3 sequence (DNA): TGTGCCAGCAGAGACGGGACTAGCGAGTACAATGAGCAGTTCTTC. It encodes CASRDGTSEYNEQFF.

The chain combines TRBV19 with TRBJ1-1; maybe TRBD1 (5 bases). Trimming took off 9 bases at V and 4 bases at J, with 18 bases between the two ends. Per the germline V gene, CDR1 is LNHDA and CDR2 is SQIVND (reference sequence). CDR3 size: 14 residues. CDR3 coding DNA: TGTGCCAGCCTACCGGGGGATTTACGCACTGAAGCTTTCTTT. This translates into CASLPGDLRTEAFF.